Below, 32 T cell receptor beta chains from the same sample are listed, as sequenced in a study of shared clonotypes between healthy human individuals. The table came from immunoSEQ multiplex PCR; TCRdb's copy has only in-frame clones and leaves some out. The sample yields 2 million to 3 million clones, approximately 93% seen once. Sequencing used naive CD4+ T cells from PBMCs. The subset was: CD45RA+ positively selected. The receptors derive from a man aged 18 to 30 in good health. Some clones in this sample may be carry-over from other donors' samples.

This clone has only one observation. The chain carries TRBV28 and TRBJ1-3; perhaps TRBD1 as D (5 bases). The germline CDR1 and CDR2 sequences are MDHEN and SYDVKM. The V end lost 6 bases, the J end lost 2 bases, and 17 bases lay between the germline ends. The CDR3 covers 16 residues. The CDR3, as DNA: TGTGCCAGCAGGCCAGCCTCAGGGTTTCCTGGAAACACCATATATTTT. Translating gives CASRPASGFPGNTIYF.

The chain couples TRBV7-2 to TRBJ2-3; 9 bases line up with TRBD2. Germline V gene sequence: CDR1 SGHTA, CDR2 FQGNSA. Losses at the gene ends were 6 bases for V and 4 bases for J; bases not matched to a gene: 2. This CDR3 contains 13 residues. CDR3 region: CASRRTSADTQYF. CDR3 sequence (DNA): TGTGCCAGCAGACGGACTAGCGCAGATACGCAGTATTTT. Variable domain in full (rest from reference TRBV7-2 and TRBJ2-3): GAGVSQSPSNKVTEKGKDVELRCDPISGHTALYWYRQSLGQGLEFLIYFQGNSAPDKSGLPSDRFSAERTGGSVSTLTIQRTQQEDSAVYLCASRRTSADTQYFGPGTRLTVL.

This rearrangement joins TRBV18 to TRBJ1-3; possible D gene TRBD1, 5 bases. The V gene lost 3 bases and the J gene lost 0 bases, with 9 bases spanning the gap. The CDR3 is 15 amino acids. CDR1 is KGHSH, CDR2 LQKENI, per germline. The CDR3 region is CASSPTDFSGNTIYF. The CDR3 nucleotides read TGTGCCAGCTCACCGACAGACTTCTCTGGAAACACCATATATTTT.

The rearrangement joins TRBV11-2 to TRBJ2-3, with D unresolved. The CDR3 has 13 amino acids. Germline assignment: CDR1 SGHAT and CDR2 FQNNGV. Trimming pared 5 bases from V and 6 bases from J, leaving 12 bases between. The chain's CDR3 is CASSPPSKDTQYF. CDR3 in DNA: TGTGCCAGCAGCCCGCCCTCTAAGGATACGCAGTATTTT.

The chain is built from TRBV6-5 and TRBJ1-1; perhaps TRBD1 as D (6 bases). V shed 6 bases and J shed 0 bases, with 11 bases lying between them. The CDR3 sequence is 14 residues long. Germline assignment: CDR1 MNHEY and CDR2 SVGAGI. The CDR3 protein is CASSRDNLNTEAFF. CDR3 DNA: TGTGCCAGCAGCCGGGACAACCTGAACACTGAAGCTTTCTTT.

A remark on this clone: The sample contains more than one DNA sequence encoding this CDR3. The J gene is TRBJ2-1, the V gene TRBV11-2, with TRBD2 matching 8 bases. The CDR3 covers 15 residues. J was trimmed by 1 base and V by 5 bases; bases with no gene match: 4. Germline V gene data show CDR1 as SGHAT and CDR2 as FQNNGV. The CDR3 here is CASSPSGSSYNEQFF. As DNA, the CDR3 is TGTGCCAGCAGCCCGAGCGGGAGTTCCTACAATGAGCAGTTCTTC. Full variable domain (rest looked up from reference TRBV11-2 and TRBJ2-1): EAGVAQSPRYKIIEKRQSVAFWCNPISGHATLYWYQQILGQGPKLLIQFQNNGVVDDSQLPKDRFSAERLKGVDSTLKIQPAKLEDSAVYLCASSPSGSSYNEQFFGPGTRLTVL.

This chain joins TRBV7-2 and TRBJ2-3; D may correspond to TRBD1 or TRBD2 (5 bases each). Trimming took 8 bases from V and 3 from J, leaving 18 bases between them. The V gene's germline CDR1 is SGHTA and CDR2 FQGNSA. The CDR3 length is 15 residues. This chain's CDR3 is CASPGRDQLTDTQYF. The CDR3 bases are TGTGCCAGCCCAGGTCGGGACCAACTTACAGATACGCAGTATTTT.

This sequence joins TRBV4-1 and TRBJ2-6; 10 bases agree with TRBD1. Germline V gives CDR1 MGHRA, CDR2 YSYEKL. The length of the CDR3 is 16 residues. Unmatched junction bases numbered 6, after V lost 6 bases and J lost 4 bases. CDR3 sequence: CASRSDRGPGANVLTF. The CDR3 nucleotides are TGCGCCAGCAGAAGTGACAGGGGGCCCGGGGCCAACGTCCTGACTTTC.

The rearrangement joins TRBV5-1 to TRBJ2-2, with 7 bases that match TRBD1. Germline CDR1 and CDR2: SGHRS and YFSETQ. The ends lost 6 bases at V and 3 bases at J; junction bases unmatched: 11. This CDR3 region has 16 residues. The CDR3 reads CASNEGASGHTGELFF. The CDR3, as DNA: TGCGCCAGCAACGAGGGGGCGTCGGGGCACACCGGGGAGCTGTTTTTT. The full variable domain, with the rest looked up from reference TRBV5-1 and TRBJ2-2, is KAGVTQTPRYLIKTRGQQVTLSCSPISGHRSVSWYQQTPGQGLQFLFEYFSETQRNKGNFPGRFSGRQFSNSRSEMNVSTLELGDSALYLCASNEGASGHTGELFFGEGSRLTVL.

Regarding this clone: The sample contains more than one DNA sequence encoding this CDR3. This rearrangement joins TRBV5-1 to TRBJ2-1, with 7 bases matching TRBD2. In germline, CDR1 is SGHRS, CDR2 YFSETQ. The CDR3 has 16 residues. Losses at the gene ends were 0 bases for V and 4 bases for J; bases not matched to a gene: 7. The CDR3 reads CASSLAVAGAYNEQFF. As DNA, the CDR3 is TGCGCCAGCAGCTTGGCGGTGGCGGGAGCTTACAATGAGCAGTTCTTC. The variable domain in full, completed from reference TRBV5-1 and TRBJ2-1, reads KAGVTQTPRYLIKTRGQQVTLSCSPISGHRSVSWYQQTPGQGLQFLFEYFSETQRNKGNFPGRFSGRQFSNSRSEMNVSTLELGDSALYLCASSLAVAGAYNEQFFGPGTRLTVL.

In the case of this clone: Other DNA sequences in this sample translate to the same CDR3. The V call is TRBV9, the J call TRBJ2-1; a weak D match, TRBD1 (6 bases). Germline V gene data show CDR1 as SGDLS and CDR2 as YYNGEE. This CDR3 has 15 residues. The ends were cut back, 0 bases at V and 3 bases at J, with 10 bases in the middle. DNA of the CDR3: TGTGCCAGCAGCGTAGAGGGGGATTTCTACAATGAGCAGTTCTTC. Its translation is CASSVEGDFYNEQFF.

V usage is TRBV7-3 and J usage is TRBJ2-1, with D possibly being TRBD2 (5 bases). V lost 0 bases and J 0 bases, leaving 9 bases between the germline ends. The germline V gene encodes CDR1 SGHTA and CDR2 FQGTGA. The CDR3 sequence is 16 residues long. CDR3 protein: CASSLTGRGSYNEQFF. CDR3 nucleotides: TGTGCCAGCAGCTTAACGGGCCGGGGCTCCTACAATGAGCAGTTCTTC.

Comment on this clone: The same CDR3 is also encoded by other DNA sequences in this sample. The gene calls are TRBV5-1 and TRBJ2-7; TRBD2 matches at 9 bases. With V trimmed by 2 bases and J by 1 base, 1 base remained unmatched. CDR3 size: 14 residues. Germline CDR1 and CDR2: SGHRS and YFSETQ. The CDR3 DNA reads TGCGCCAGCAGCTTTACTAGCGGGTCCTACGAGCAGTACTTC. It codes for CASSFTSGSYEQYF.

The chain is built from TRBV11-2 and TRBJ2-5; TRBD1 might be the D (5 bases). Germline CDR1 is SGHAT and CDR2 is FQNNGV. The ends were cut back, 0 bases at V and 5 bases at J, with 16 bases in the middle. The CDR3 consists of 16 residues. The CDR3, as DNA: TGTGCCAGCAGCTTAGATTCAGCAGGGTCAGGGGAGACCCAGTACTTC. It encodes CASSLDSAGSGETQYF.

CDR3 loop: CASSSTATGWGEQFF. CDR3 nucleotide sequence: TGTGCCAGCAGTTCAACCGCTACAGGTTGGGGTGAGCAGTTCTTC. The chain links TRBV27 to TRBJ2-1; weak D call: TRBD1 (5 bases). V shed 4 bases and J shed 9 bases, with 19 bases lying between them. The germline V gene encodes CDR1 MNHEY and CDR2 SMNVEV (reference sequence). This CDR3 region has 15 residues.

V usage is TRBV5-1 and J usage is TRBJ2-5, with a weak D call TRBD2 (6 bases). Trimming removed 0 bases at V and 3 bases at J, with 9 bases between. The CDR3 extends over 14 amino acids. Germline CDR1 SGHRS, CDR2 YFSETQ. CDR3 protein: CASSLAPSEETQYF. As DNA, the CDR3 is TGCGCCAGCAGCTTGGCGCCTAGCGAAGAGACCCAGTACTTC.

The rearrangement joins TRBV14 to TRBJ2-3; D is perhaps TRBD1 (6 bases). The germline gives CDR1 SGHDN, CDR2 FVKESK. The CDR3 runs 17 residues. With 2 bases removed from V and 2 bases from J, the gap between germline ends came to 17 bases. CDR3 sequence reads: CASSQTRGSDNTDTQYF. In DNA, the CDR3 is TGTGCCAGCAGCCAAACCAGGGGTTCGGACAACACAGATACGCAGTATTTT. The full variable domain, its missing parts supplied by reference TRBV14 and TRBJ2-3, is EAGVTQFPSHSVIEKGQTVTLRCDPISGHDNLYWYRRVMGKEIKFLLHFVKESKQDESGMPNNRFLAERTGGTYSTLKVQPAELEDSGVYFCASSQTRGSDNTDTQYFGPGTRLTVL.

The V gene is TRBV18, the J gene TRBJ2-7; D is perhaps TRBD1 or TRBD2 (5 bases each). The CDR3 sequence is 15 residues long. The V gene lost 1 base and the J gene lost 6 bases, with 16 bases spanning the gap. Germline CDR1 and CDR2: KGHSH and LQKENI. CDR3 sequence: CASSPLSGVGTEQYF. The CDR3 DNA sequence: TGTGCCAGCTCACCACTCAGCGGAGTGGGGACCGAGCAGTACTTC.

The chain combines TRBV5-1 with TRBJ2-3, with TRBD1 matching 9 bases. CDR1 is SGHRS, CDR2 YFSETQ, per germline. The trim removed 2 bases at V and 8 bases at J, leaving 18 bases unmatched. This CDR3 spans 18 amino acids. In DNA form, the CDR3 reads TGCGCCAGCAGCTTTGAGGTCCCAACCGGGACAGGGTCTATTACGCAGTATTTT. Its protein product is CASSFEVPTGTGSITQYF.

About this clone itself: The same CDR3 can be traced to other DNA sequences in this sample. This chain uses TRBV6-5 with TRBJ1-4; D is uncertain. Germline V gives CDR1 MNHEY, CDR2 SVGAGI. V lost 4 bases to trimming and J lost 5 bases, with 2 bases between them. The CDR3 spans 11 residues. The CDR3 nucleotides are TGTGCCAGCAGTTCGAATGAAAAACTGTTTTTT. Residues: CASSSNEKLFF.

This clone has a single count. The chain links TRBV9 to TRBJ1-2; D is ambiguous. The germline V gene encodes CDR1 SGDLS and CDR2 YYNGEE. Trimming removed 3 bases at V and 6 bases at J, with 12 bases between. The CDR3 extends over 13 amino acids. The CDR3 nucleotides read TGTGCCAGCAGCGCCCAGCCGACGAATGGCTACACCTTC. This codes for CASSAQPTNGYTF.

V gene TRBV10-3 combines with J gene TRBJ1-2; perhaps TRBD1 as D (5 bases). Trimming left V 4 bases short and J 4 bases short, with 16 bases between. The CDR3 has 15 amino acids. Germline CDR1 reads ENHRY; CDR2 reads SYGVKD. CDR3 residues: CAISGGEGRGYGYTF. The CDR3 region has the DNA TGTGCCATCAGTGGAGGAGAGGGGCGGGGCTATGGCTACACCTTC.

The rearrangement links TRBV28 to TRBJ2-5; possibly TRBD1 or TRBD2 for D (5 bases each). Trimming removed 8 bases from V and 5 bases from J, with 12 bases in between. The CDR3 runs to 12 residues. The germline gives CDR1 MDHEN, CDR2 SYDVKM. The CDR3 here is CASEGSRETQYF. CDR3 coding DNA: TGTGCCAGCGAGGGGAGTCGGGAGACCCAGTACTTC.

The genes are TRBV7-8 and TRBJ1-3; no clear D. Looked up from germline, CDR1 is SGHVS and CDR2 is FQNEAQ. This CDR3 is 14 amino acids long. Trimming took off 9 bases at V and 2 bases at J, with 14 bases between the two ends. The CDR3 loop reads CASASAATGNTIYF. In DNA form, the CDR3 reads TGTGCCAGTGCCTCGGCAGCTACTGGAAACACCATATATTTT. Full variable domain (missing parts from reference TRBV7-8 and TRBJ1-3): GAGVSQSPRYKVAKRGQDVALRCDPISGHVSLFWYQQALGQGPEFLTYFQNEAQLDKSGLPSDRFFAERPEGSVSTLKIQRTQQEDSAVYLCASASAATGNTIYFGEGSWLTVV.

This clone was observed a handful of times. This chain uses TRBV29-1 with TRBJ1-5; no reliable D call. Germline-derived CDR1 and CDR2 are SQVTM and ANQGSEA. The CDR3 sequence is 13 residues long. The V and J ends lost 3 bases and 1 base respectively, with 7 bases between them. This CDR3 is CSVETGSNQPQHF. For the CDR3, the DNA is TGCAGCGTTGAGACGGGGAGCAATCAGCCCCAGCATTTT.

The chain links TRBV5-5 to TRBJ2-7; 11 nucleotides align to TRBD2. J lost 2 bases, V lost 5 bases, and 6 bases had no gene match. CDR3 length: 15 residues. Germline CDR1 reads SGHKS; CDR2 reads YYEKEE (reference sequence). CDR3 protein: CASRSGTSGAYEQYF. The CDR3 DNA is TGTGCCAGCAGGTCCGGGACTAGCGGAGCCTACGAGCAGTACTTC.

The rearrangement joins TRBV11-3 to TRBJ2-5; D unclear. V lost 0 bases to trimming and J lost 5 bases, with 7 bases between them. Looked up from germline, CDR1 is SGHNT and CDR2 is YENEEA. This CDR3 region has 13 residues. CDR3 DNA: TGTGCCAGCAGCTTAGATTTCCAGGAGACCCAGTACTTC. Translation: CASSLDFQETQYF.

The chain links TRBV15 to TRBJ1-2; 10 nucleotides agree with TRBD1. V was clipped by 5 bases and J by 8 bases; unmatched bases: 5. This CDR3 is 13 amino acids long. Germline-derived CDR1 and CDR2 are LNHNV and YYDKDF (reference sequence). CDR3 sequence: CATSLDRGHGYTF. The CDR3 DNA follows: TGTGCCACCAGCCTCGACAGGGGGCACGGCTACACCTTC. Drawing the rest from reference TRBV15 and TRBJ1-2, the complete variable domain is DAMVIQNPRYQVTQFGKPVTLSCSQTLNHNVMYWYQQKSSQAPKLLFHYYDKDFNNEADTPDNFQSRRPNTSFCFLDIRSPGLGDTAMYLCATSLDRGHGYTFGSGTRLTVV.

The rearrangement joins TRBV10-3 to TRBJ2-1; 11 positions match TRBD2. This CDR3 comprises 16 residues. Germline V gene data show CDR1 as ENHRY and CDR2 as SYGVKD. Germline trimming cut 7 bases from V and 6 bases from J; bases unmatched to any gene: 11. The CDR3 DNA follows: TGTGCCATCAATTACAATATAGCGGGAGGGATCAATGAGCAGTTCTTC. Its protein product is CAINYNIAGGINEQFF.

The sample holds one count of this clone. The sample holds other DNA sequences that translate to the same CDR3. The chain links TRBV5-1 to TRBJ2-5, with 7 positions matching TRBD2. CDR3 length: 15 residues. The V gene's germline CDR1 is SGHRS and CDR2 YFSETQ. The V and J ends lost 0 bases and 1 base, in that order; junction bases with no gene match: 3. The CDR3 loop reads CASSLASGVQETQYF. Here the CDR3 DNA reads TGCGCCAGCAGCTTGGCTAGCGGCGTCCAAGAGACCCAGTACTTC. Full variable domain (remainder filled in from reference TRBV5-1 and TRBJ2-5): KAGVTQTPRYLIKTRGQQVTLSCSPISGHRSVSWYQQTPGQGLQFLFEYFSETQRNKGNFPGRFSGRQFSNSRSEMNVSTLELGDSALYLCASSLASGVQETQYFGPGTRLLVL.

The chain recombines TRBV7-9 with TRBJ2-1; TRBD2 agrees at 7 bases. CDR1 and CDR2 (germline): SEHNR, FQNEAQ (reference sequence). J lost 10 bases, V lost 5 bases, and 8 bases had no gene match. The CDR3 contains 13 residues. CDR3 residues: CASSNRPGGEQFF. The CDR3 DNA reads as TGTGCCAGCAGCAATCGACCGGGAGGAGAGCAGTTCTTC.

V and J are TRBV28 and TRBJ2-1; 7 bases are a match to TRBD2. V shed 8 bases and J 4 bases; nucleotides not matched to a gene: 11. This CDR3 has 15 residues. Per the germline V gene, CDR1 is MDHEN and CDR2 is SYDVKM. The CDR3 coding sequence is TGTGCCAGCCTCCCCTCGGCGGGAGTGTACAATGAGCAGTTCTTC. This encodes CASLPSAGVYNEQFF.